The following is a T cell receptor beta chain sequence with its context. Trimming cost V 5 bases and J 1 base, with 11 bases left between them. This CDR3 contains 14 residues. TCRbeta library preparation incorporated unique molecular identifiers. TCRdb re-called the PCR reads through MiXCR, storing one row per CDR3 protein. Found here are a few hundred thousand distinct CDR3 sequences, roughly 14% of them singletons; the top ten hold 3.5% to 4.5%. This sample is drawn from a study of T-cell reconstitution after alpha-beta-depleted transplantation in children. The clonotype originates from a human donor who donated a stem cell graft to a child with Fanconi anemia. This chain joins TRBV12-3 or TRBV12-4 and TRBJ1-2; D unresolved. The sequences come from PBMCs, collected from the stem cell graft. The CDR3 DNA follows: TGTGCCAGCAGTCGAGAGGCGGGTAACTATGGCTACACCTTC. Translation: CASSREAGNYGYTF.